This record looks at one TCR beta chain sequence and its context. The antigen is not known. The sample originates from a study of blood T cells in healthy people across ages. Study conclusions and caveats: The study lacked donor CMV status, which possibly confounded expanded clonotype changes. Long-lived and aged donors differed, with more naive CD4+ cells and higher diversity in the long-lived.

All donors came from Russia, were Caucasian and healthy, and spanned ages about 6 to 95. A sample-barcoded 5' primer and a J-beta primer mix were used in a second PCR of about 7 to 11 cycles. Every single cDNA molecule received a tag from a template-switch adaptor with 12 random nucleotides. TCRdb called the 5' RACE reads again in MiXCR, with one record for every CDR3 protein. Of 1 million to 1.2 million distinct CDR3 sequences listed, approximately 38% are singletons. From germline, CDR1 is MNHEY and CDR2 SVGEGT. The CDR3 has 15 amino acids. V was shortened by 6 bases and J by 2 bases, with 15 bases between the two germline ends.

V gene TRBV6-2 or TRBV6-3 combines with J gene TRBJ2-3; possibly TRBD2 for D (5 bases). The sample was blood. The receptor was derived from a man between 18 and 29 years old in good health. The CDR3 coding sequence is TGTGCCAGCAGCCTCAGACGAGCGGTCACAGATACGCAGTATTTT. Protein product: CASSLRRAVTDTQYF.